The entry below describes one T cell receptor (beta chain). Antigen unknown. The record originates from a study of T cell responses to AZD1222 COVID-19 vaccine. Findings and caveats of the study: Spike-specific TCR repertoires showed rising breadth and depth after two AZD1222 doses. Donors were largely white British and mainly female; clonal diversity was possibly underestimated.

The ends were cut back, 3 bases at V and 4 bases at J, with 9 bases in the middle. This CDR3 is 13 amino acids long. The data were produced by immunoSEQ multiplex PCR, yet TCRdb's version contains in-frame clones alone and is incomplete. Among more than 120,000 clones, about 93% were seen once, and the ten largest hold around 5%. The material sequenced was peripheral blood, taken on day 0 of AZD1222 vaccination. The chain employs TRBV12-3 or TRBV12-4 and TRBJ1-1; unclear D gene. The TCR sequence derives from an adult in good health. This CDR3 is CASSLLDGTEAFF. CDR3 sequence (DNA): TGTGCCAGCAGTTTGTTGGATGGCACTGAAGCTTTCTTT.